The 20 T cell receptor beta chains below come from one sample, sequenced in a study of blood T cell repertoires in COVID-19. Sequencing used immunoSEQ multiplex PCR; TCRdb keeps in-frame clones, though not all of them. The data show 150,000 to 200,000 clones, 75% to 80% seen once. What was sequenced was peripheral blood. The receptors were gathered from a woman in her fifties or sixties with active or convalescent COVID-19.

Many counts were recorded for this clone. CDR3 amino acids: CASSIAGQLYGYTF. In DNA, the CDR3 is TGTGCCAGTAGTATAGCTGGACAGCTCTATGGCTACACCTTC. The chain joins TRBV19 to TRBJ1-2; maybe TRBD1 (6 bases). V was cut by 1 base and J by 4 bases, with 10 bases left in between. This CDR3 region has 14 residues. Per the germline V gene, CDR1 is LNHDA and CDR2 is SQIVND (reference sequence). The full variable domain, rest sourced from reference TRBV19 and TRBJ1-2, is DGGITQSPKYLFRKEGQNVTLSCEQNLNHDAMYWYRQDPGQGLRLIYYSQIVNDFQKGDIAEGYSVSREKKESFPLTVTSAQKNPTAFYLCASSIAGQLYGYTFGSGTRLTVV.

V usage is TRBV5-1 and J usage is TRBJ1-1; D unresolved. Between the trimmed V and J ends, which lost 2 bases and 6 bases, there was a span of 11 bases. The CDR3 sequence is 13 residues long. Germline V gene data show CDR1 as SGHRS and CDR2 as YFSETQ. The DNA for the CDR3 is TGCGCCAGCAGCTTTGGTAGCTCCTCTGAAGCTTTCTTT. Translating it yields CASSFGSSSEAFF.

V gene TRBV4-2 combines with J gene TRBJ1-2, with a tentative D call TRBD1 (6 bases). V was trimmed by 3 bases and J by 4 bases, leaving 12 bases between them. Germline CDR1 LGHNA, CDR2 YNFKEQ. The CDR3 covers 14 residues. CDR3 DNA sequence: TGTGCCAGCAGCCAGGGGGCGCAGACCTATGGCTACACCTTC. Translating gives CASSQGAQTYGYTF.

This chain links TRBV3-1 (or the pseudogene TRBV3-2) with TRBJ1-5; D is unresolved. CDR1 LGHDT and CDR2 YNNKEL come from the germline V gene (reference sequence). The CDR3 runs to 15 residues. V was trimmed by 0 bases and J by 2 bases, leaving 8 bases between them. The CDR3 DNA sequence: TGTGCCAGCAGCCAAGATCTCACAGGCAATCAGCCCCAGCATTTT. It codes for CASSQDLTGNQPQHF.

The chain joins TRBV6-5 to TRBJ1-2, with TRBD1 identical over 10 bases. The CDR3 has 15 amino acids. CDR1 and CDR2 from the germline V gene are MNHEY and SVGAGI. V was clipped by 7 bases and J by 7 bases; unmatched bases: 12. In nucleotides, the CDR3 is TGTGCCAGCATCAGCAACGGGGGGACAGGGGCTGGCTACACCTTC. It yields the protein CASISNGGTGAGYTF.

The rearrangement joins TRBV11-3 to TRBJ2-1, with 12 bases aligning to TRBD2. Germline trimming cut 3 bases from V and 7 bases from J; bases unmatched to any gene: 7. This CDR3 spans 16 amino acids. Looked up from germline, CDR1 is SGHNT and CDR2 is YENEEA. CDR3 region: CASSFSTSGRRNEQFF. DNA of the CDR3: TGTGCCAGCAGCTTCTCCACTAGCGGGAGGAGGAATGAGCAGTTCTTC.

This clone was seen more than once but under ten times. The gene calls are TRBV21-1 and TRBJ2-3; the table gives TRBD2 as D, unverified against the DNA. TRBV21-1 is tagged as a pseudogene. CDR3 length equals 13 residues. CDR3 amino acids: CASSAPYTDTQYF. CDR3 nucleotides: TGTGCCAGCAGCGCGCCCTACACAGATACGCAGTATTTT.

This clone was observed a few times. The rearrangement uses TRBV11-2 and TRBJ1-5; D remains ambiguous. Germline V gene lookup returns CDR1 SGHAT and CDR2 FQNNGV. The CDR3 sequence is 10 residues long. Trimming left V 4 bases short and J 9 bases short, with 4 bases between. CDR3 residues: CASSSRPQHF. The CDR3 DNA is TGTGCCAGCAGCTCGAGGCCCCAGCATTTT.

This chain connects TRBV2 to TRBJ1-5; a possible D gene is TRBD1 (5 bases). The CDR3 is 14 residues long. CDR1 SNHLY and CDR2 FYNNEI come from the germline V gene. The V and J ends lost 1 base and 4 bases respectively, with 8 bases between them. This chain's CDR3 is CASSEEQGNQPQHF. CDR3 nucleotides: TGTGCCAGCAGTGAAGAGCAGGGAAATCAGCCCCAGCATTTT. Full variable domain (outside the CDR3, taken from reference TRBV2 and TRBJ1-5): EPEVTQTPSHQVTQMGQEVILRCVPISNHLYFYWYRQILGQKVEFLVSFYNNEISEKSEIFDDQFSVERPDGSNFTLKIRSTKLEDSAMYFCASSEEQGNQPQHFGDGTRLSIL.

The CDR3 coding sequence is TGTGCCAGAACCTGGGCCCGGACTAGCGGGAGGCGCACGTATCAAACTAGCACAGATACGCAGTATTTT. Translated: CARTWARTSGRRTYQTSTDTQYF. This chain uses TRBV5-3 with TRBJ2-3, with 14 bases lining up with TRBD2. TRBV5-3 is an ORF; its function is uncertain. CDR3 length: 23 residues. V was clipped by 6 bases and J by 0 bases; unmatched bases: 24.

The CDR3 protein is CAISEAGTRPTDTQYF. For the CDR3, the DNA is TGTGCCATCAGTGAGGCGGGGACTAGGCCCACAGATACGCAGTATTTT. The chain links TRBV10-3 to TRBJ2-3, with 8 bases matching TRBD2. Trimming cost V 2 bases and J 2 bases; bases outside gene matches: 6. The CDR3 runs 16 residues. Germline loops: CDR1 ENHRY, CDR2 SYGVKD.

V is TRBV7-3 and J is TRBJ2-7; possible D gene TRBD2, 5 bases. With 0 bases removed from V and 0 bases from J, the gap between germline ends came to 6 bases. Germline-derived CDR1 and CDR2 are SGHTA and FQGTGA. This CDR3 comprises 14 residues. CDR3 bases: TGTGCCAGCAGCTTAACTAGCGTCTCCTACGAGCAGTACTTC. Its translation: CASSLTSVSYEQYF.

The rearrangement uses TRBV11-3 and TRBJ2-2, with D unclear. With 3 bases removed from V and 1 base from J, the gap between germline ends came to 6 bases. This CDR3 is built from 14 residues. In germline, CDR1 is SGHNT, CDR2 YENEEA. The chain's CDR3 is CASSFRLNTGELFF. For the CDR3, the DNA is TGTGCCAGCAGCTTCCGACTGAACACCGGGGAGCTGTTTTTT.

The table lists this clone with a few counts. The chain carries TRBV5-1 and TRBJ1-6; tentatively, D is TRBD1 (6 bases). Germline values: CDR1 SGHRS, CDR2 YFSETQ. This CDR3 is 15 amino acids long. V lost 0 bases, J lost 5 bases, and 9 bases lay in between. The CDR3 DNA follows: TGCGCCAGCAGCTTGGCACAGGGAAATAATTCACCCCTCCACTTT. This codes for CASSLAQGNNSPLHF.

V and J are TRBV13 and TRBJ1-5; no clear D. The CDR3 length is 14 residues. Per germline, CDR1 PRHDT and CDR2 FYEKMQ (reference sequence). Trimming left V 0 bases short and J 6 bases short, with 9 bases between. This chain's CDR3 is CASSLGGRTQPQHF. The CDR3 DNA is TGTGCCAGCAGCTTAGGGGGGAGAACTCAGCCCCAGCATTTT.

The rearrangement uses TRBV2 and TRBJ1-6; D is perhaps TRBD1 (6 bases). Germline-derived CDR1 and CDR2 are SNHLY and FYNNEI. V lost 7 bases, J lost 7 bases, and 11 bases lay in between. The CDR3 is 13 amino acids. This chain's CDR3 is CASTPGQNSPLHF. CDR3 DNA sequence: TGTGCCAGCACCCCTGGACAGAATTCACCCCTCCACTTT. The full variable domain, completed using reference TRBV2 and TRBJ1-6, is EPEVTQTPSHQVTQMGQEVILRCVPISNHLYFYWYRQILGQKVEFLVSFYNNEISEKSEIFDDQFSVERPDGSNFTLKIRSTKLEDSAMYFCASTPGQNSPLHFGNGTRLTVT.

The genes are TRBV30 and TRBJ1-5; D ambiguous. CDR3 length: 14 amino acids. V was shortened by 4 bases and J by 4 bases, with 14 bases between the two germline ends. From germline, CDR1 is GTSNPN and CDR2 SVGIG (reference sequence). CDR3 protein: CAWNRLGRNQPQHF. CDR3 DNA: TGTGCCTGGAACCGGTTGGGCAGGAATCAGCCCCAGCATTTT.

The chain recombines TRBV11-1 with TRBJ2-2, with unresolved D. Germline V lookup: CDR1 SGHAT, CDR2 FQDESV (reference sequence). There are 15 residues in the CDR3. The V gene lost 5 bases and the J gene lost 4 bases, with 14 bases spanning the gap. As DNA, the CDR3 is TGTGCCAGCAGCGATATTACGTCGAGCACCGGGGAGCTGTTTTTT. Its translation: CASSDITSSTGELFF.

The chain recombines TRBV12-3 or TRBV12-4 with TRBJ2-7; D may be TRBD2 (5 bases). The CDR3 length is 13 residues. V lost 4 bases and J 3 bases, leaving 10 bases between the germline ends. The chain's CDR3 is CASSSGLFYEQYF. For the CDR3, the DNA is TGTGCCAGCAGTTCAGGACTGTTCTACGAGCAGTACTTC.

This sequence joins TRBV5-4 and TRBJ1-1; 11 bases fit TRBD1. CDR3 length: 17 residues. Losses at the gene ends were 2 bases for V and 1 base for J; bases not matched to a gene: 7. CDR1 and CDR2 (germline): SGHNT, YYREEE (reference sequence). Here the CDR3 DNA reads TGTGCCAGCAGCTTTGGGGGACAGGGGGGTCAGAACACTGAAGCTTTCTTT. It yields the protein CASSFGGQGGQNTEAFF.